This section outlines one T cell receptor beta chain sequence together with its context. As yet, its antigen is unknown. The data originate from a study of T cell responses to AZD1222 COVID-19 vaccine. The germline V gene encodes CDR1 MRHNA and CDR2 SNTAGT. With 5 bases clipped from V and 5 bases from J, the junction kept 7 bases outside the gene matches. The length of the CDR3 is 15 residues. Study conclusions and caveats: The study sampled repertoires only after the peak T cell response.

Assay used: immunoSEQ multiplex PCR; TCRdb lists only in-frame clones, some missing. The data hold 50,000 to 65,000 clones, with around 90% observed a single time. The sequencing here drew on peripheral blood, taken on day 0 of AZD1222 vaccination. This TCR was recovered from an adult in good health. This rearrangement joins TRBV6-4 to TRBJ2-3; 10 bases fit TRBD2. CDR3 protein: CASSPTSGAGDTQYF. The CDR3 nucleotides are TGTGCCAGCAGTCCTACTAGCGGGGCAGGAGATACGCAGTATTTT.